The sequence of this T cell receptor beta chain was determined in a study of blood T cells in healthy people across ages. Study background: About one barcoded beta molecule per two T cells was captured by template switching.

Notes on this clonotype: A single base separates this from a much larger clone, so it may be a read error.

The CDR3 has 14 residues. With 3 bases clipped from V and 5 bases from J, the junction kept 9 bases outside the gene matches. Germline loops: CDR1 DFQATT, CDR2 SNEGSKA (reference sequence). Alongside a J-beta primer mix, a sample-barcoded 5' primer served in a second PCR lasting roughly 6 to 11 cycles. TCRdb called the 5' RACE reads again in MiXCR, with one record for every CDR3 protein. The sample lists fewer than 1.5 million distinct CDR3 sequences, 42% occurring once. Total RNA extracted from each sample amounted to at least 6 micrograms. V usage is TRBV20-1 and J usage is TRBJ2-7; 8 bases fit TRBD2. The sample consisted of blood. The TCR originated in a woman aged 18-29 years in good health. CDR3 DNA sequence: TGCAGTGCTAGGGATAGCGGGAACGCCGACGAGCAGTACTTC. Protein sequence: CSARDSGNADEQYF.